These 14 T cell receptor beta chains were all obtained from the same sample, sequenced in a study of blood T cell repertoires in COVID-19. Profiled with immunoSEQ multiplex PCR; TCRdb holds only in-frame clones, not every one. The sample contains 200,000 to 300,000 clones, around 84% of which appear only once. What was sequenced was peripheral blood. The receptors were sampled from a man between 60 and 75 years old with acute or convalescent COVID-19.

CDR3 region: CASSQGGTGEKYYGYTF. For the CDR3, the DNA is TGCGCCAGCAGCCAAGGAGGGACAGGGGAGAAATACTATGGCTACACCTTC. This chain connects TRBV4-1 to TRBJ1-2, with 10 positions matching TRBD1. Germline values: CDR1 MGHRA, CDR2 YSYEKL. J gave up 3 bases and V 1 base, and 8 bases lay outside the gene matches. This CDR3 contains 17 residues.

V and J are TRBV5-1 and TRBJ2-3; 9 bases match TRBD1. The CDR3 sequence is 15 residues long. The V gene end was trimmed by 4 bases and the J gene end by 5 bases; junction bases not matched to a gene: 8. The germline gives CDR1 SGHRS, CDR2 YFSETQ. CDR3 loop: CASSPVTGGVDTQYF. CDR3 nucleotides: TGCGCCAGCAGCCCCGTTACAGGGGGCGTAGATACGCAGTATTTT. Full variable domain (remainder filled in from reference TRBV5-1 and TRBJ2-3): KAGVTQTPRYLIKTRGQQVTLSCSPISGHRSVSWYQQTPGQGLQFLFEYFSETQRNKGNFPGRFSGRQFSNSRSEMNVSTLELGDSALYLCASSPVTGGVDTQYFGPGTRLTVL.

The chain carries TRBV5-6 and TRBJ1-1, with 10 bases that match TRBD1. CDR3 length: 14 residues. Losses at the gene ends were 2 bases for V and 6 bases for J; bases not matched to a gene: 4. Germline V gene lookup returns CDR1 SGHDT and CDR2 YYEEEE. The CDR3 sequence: CASSFGTGVSEAFF. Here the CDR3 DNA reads TGTGCCAGCAGCTTCGGGACAGGGGTATCTGAAGCTTTCTTT.

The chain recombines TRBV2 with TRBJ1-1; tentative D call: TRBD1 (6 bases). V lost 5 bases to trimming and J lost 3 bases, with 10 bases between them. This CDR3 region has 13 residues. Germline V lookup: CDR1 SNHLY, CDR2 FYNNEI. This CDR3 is CASSYRQDTEAFF. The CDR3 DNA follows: TGTGCCAGCAGTTACAGACAGGACACTGAAGCTTTCTTT.

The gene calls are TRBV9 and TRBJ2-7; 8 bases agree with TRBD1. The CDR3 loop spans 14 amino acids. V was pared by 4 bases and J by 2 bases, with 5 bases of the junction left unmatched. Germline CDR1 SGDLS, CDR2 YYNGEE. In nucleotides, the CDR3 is TGTGCCAGCAGCCCTCAGGACAGGGCCTACGAGCAGTACTTC. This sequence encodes CASSPQDRAYEQYF. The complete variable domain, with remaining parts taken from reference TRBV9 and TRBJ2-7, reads DSGVTQTPKHLITATGQRVTLRCSPRSGDLSVYWYQQSLDQGLQFLIQYYNGEERAKGNILERFSAQQFPDLHSELNLSSLELGDSALYFCASSPQDRAYEQYFGPGTRLTVT.

CDR3 DNA sequence: TGTGCCAGCTCACTATTGCAGGGCCCCTACAATGAGCAGTTCTTC. Its protein product is CASSLLQGPYNEQFF. The chain uses TRBV18 and TRBJ2-1; D is possibly TRBD1 (5 bases). From germline, CDR1 is KGHSH and CDR2 LQKENI. Trimming left V 4 bases short and J 2 bases short, with 12 bases between. This CDR3 has 15 amino acids.

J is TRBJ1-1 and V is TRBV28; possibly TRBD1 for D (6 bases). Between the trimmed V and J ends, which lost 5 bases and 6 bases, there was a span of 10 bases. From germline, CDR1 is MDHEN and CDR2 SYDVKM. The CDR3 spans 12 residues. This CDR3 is CASSPTGSEAFF. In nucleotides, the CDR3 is TGTGCCAGCAGTCCTACAGGGTCTGAAGCTTTCTTT. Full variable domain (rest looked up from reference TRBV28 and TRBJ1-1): DVKVTQSSRYLVKRTGEKVFLECVQDMDHENMFWYRQDPGLGLRLIYFSYDVKMKEKGDIPEGYSVSREKKERFSLILESASTNQTSMYLCASSPTGSEAFFGQGTRLTVV.

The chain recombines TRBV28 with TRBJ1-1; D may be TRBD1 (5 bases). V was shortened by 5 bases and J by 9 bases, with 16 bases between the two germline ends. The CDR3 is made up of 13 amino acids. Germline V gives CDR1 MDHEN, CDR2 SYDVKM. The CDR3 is CASSRARGLKAFF. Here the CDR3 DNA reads TGTGCCAGCAGTAGAGCAAGGGGCCTAAAAGCTTTCTTT.

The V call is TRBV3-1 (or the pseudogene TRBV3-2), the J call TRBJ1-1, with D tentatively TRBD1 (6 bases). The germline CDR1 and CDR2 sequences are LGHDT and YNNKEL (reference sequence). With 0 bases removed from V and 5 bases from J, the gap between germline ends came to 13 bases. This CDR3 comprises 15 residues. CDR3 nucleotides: TGTGCCAGCAGCCAAGAGGGGGCTGGCGGAACTGAAGCTTTCTTT. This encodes CASSQEGAGGTEAFF.

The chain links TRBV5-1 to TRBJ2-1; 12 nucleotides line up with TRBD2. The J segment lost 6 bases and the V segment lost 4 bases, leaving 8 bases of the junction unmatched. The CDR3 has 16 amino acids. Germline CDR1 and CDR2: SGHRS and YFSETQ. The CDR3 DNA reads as TGCGCCAGCAGCCCCCAGGCTAGCGGGGGGGCCAATGAGCAGTTCTTC. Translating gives CASSPQASGGANEQFF.

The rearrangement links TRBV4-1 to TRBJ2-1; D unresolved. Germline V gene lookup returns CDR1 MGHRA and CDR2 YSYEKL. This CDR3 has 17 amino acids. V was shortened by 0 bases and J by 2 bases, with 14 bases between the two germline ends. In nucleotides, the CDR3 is TGCGCCAGCAGCCAAGACAATTGGGCCCCGACCTACAATGAGCAGTTCTTC. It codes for CASSQDNWAPTYNEQFF.

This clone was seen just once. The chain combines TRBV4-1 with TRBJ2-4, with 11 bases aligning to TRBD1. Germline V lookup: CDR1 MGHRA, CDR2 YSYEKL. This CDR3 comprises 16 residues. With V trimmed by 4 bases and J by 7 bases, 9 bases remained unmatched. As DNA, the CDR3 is TGCGCCAGCAGCCGAGAGGGACAGGGGGTGGTTAACATTCAGTACTTC. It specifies CASSREGQGVVNIQYF.

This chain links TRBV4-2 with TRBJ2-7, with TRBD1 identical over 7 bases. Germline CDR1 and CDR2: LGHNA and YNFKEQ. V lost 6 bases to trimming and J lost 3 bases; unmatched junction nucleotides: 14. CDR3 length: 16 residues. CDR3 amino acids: CASRGRGGDSFYEQYF. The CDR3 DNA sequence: TGTGCCAGCAGGGGGAGAGGGGGCGATTCCTTCTACGAGCAGTACTTC.

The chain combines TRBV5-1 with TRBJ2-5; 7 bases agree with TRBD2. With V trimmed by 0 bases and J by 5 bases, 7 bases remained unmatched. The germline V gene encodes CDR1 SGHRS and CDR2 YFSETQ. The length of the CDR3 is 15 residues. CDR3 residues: CASSLVWGGTETQYF. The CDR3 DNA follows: TGCGCCAGCAGCTTGGTATGGGGAGGGACGGAGACCCAGTACTTC.